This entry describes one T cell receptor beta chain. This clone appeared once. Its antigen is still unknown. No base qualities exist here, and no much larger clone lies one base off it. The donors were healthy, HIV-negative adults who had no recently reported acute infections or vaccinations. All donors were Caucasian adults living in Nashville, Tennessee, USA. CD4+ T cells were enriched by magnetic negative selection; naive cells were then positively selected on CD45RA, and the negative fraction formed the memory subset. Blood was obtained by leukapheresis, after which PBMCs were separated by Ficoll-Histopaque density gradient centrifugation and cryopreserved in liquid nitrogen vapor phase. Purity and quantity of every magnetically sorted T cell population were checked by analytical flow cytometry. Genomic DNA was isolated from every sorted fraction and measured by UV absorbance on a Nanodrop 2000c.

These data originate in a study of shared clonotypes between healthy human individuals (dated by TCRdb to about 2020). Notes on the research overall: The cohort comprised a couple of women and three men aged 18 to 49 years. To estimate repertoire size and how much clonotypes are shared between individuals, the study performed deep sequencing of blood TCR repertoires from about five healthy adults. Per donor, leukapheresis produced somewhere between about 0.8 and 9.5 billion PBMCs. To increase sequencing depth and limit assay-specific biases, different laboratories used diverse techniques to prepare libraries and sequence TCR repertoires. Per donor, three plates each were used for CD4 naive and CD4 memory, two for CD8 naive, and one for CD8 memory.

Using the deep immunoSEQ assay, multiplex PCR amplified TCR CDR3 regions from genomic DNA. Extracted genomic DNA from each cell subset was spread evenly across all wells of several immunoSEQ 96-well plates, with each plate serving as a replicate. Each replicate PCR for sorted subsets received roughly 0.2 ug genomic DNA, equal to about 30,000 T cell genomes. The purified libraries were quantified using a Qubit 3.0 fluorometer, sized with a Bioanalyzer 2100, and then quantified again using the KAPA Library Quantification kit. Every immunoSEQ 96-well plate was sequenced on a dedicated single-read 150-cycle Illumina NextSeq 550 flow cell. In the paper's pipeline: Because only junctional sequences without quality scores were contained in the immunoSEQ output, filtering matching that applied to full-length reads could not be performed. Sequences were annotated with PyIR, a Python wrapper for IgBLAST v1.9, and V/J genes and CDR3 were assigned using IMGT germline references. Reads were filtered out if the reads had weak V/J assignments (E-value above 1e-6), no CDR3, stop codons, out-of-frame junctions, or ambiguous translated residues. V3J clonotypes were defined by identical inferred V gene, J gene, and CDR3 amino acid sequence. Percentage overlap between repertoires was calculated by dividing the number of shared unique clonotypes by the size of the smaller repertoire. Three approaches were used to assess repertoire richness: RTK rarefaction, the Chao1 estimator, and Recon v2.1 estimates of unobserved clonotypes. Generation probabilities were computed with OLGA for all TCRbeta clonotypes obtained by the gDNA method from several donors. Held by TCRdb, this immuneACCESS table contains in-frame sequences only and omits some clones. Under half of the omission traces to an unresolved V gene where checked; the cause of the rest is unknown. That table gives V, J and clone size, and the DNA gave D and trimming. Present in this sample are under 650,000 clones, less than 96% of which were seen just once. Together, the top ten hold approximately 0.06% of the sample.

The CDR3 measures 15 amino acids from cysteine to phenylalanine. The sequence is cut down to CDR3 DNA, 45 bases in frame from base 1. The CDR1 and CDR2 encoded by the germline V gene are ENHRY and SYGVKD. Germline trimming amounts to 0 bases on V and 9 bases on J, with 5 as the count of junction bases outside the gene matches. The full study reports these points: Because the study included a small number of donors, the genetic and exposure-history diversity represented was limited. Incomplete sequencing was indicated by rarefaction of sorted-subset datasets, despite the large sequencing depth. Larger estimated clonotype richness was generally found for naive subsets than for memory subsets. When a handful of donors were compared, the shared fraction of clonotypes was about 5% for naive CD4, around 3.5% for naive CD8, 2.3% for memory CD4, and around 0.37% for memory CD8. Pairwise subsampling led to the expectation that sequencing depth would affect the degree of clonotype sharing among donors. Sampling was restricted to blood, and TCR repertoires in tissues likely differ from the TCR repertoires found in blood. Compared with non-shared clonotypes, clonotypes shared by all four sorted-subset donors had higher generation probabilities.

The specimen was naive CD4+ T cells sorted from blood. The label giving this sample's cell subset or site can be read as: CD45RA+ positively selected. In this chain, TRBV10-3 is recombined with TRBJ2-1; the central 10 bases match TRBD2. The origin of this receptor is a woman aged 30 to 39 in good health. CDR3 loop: CAISESSGRASEQFF. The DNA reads TGTGCCATCAGTGAGTCCAGCGGGAGGGCCAGTGAGCAGTTCTTC.